One sample yielded the 30 T cell receptor beta chains listed below, sequenced in a study of blood T cell repertoires in COVID-19. Repertoires were generated with immunoSEQ multiplex PCR, while TCRdb's copy carries only in-frame clones and drops some. The sample carries over 90,000 clones, about 90% recorded once. Source material: peripheral blood. The receptors were gathered from a woman between 50 and 59 years old with COVID-19, enrolled during active disease.

This clone occurred a few times. The rearrangement joins TRBV18 to TRBJ1-5; TRBD1 aligns across 11 bases. Germline V CDR1 and CDR2: KGHSH, LQKENI. The CDR3 totals 15 residues. J lost 2 bases, V lost 5 bases, and 2 bases had no gene match. The CDR3 sequence: CASSWTGGGNQPQHF. CDR3 coding DNA: TGTGCCAGCTCATGGACAGGGGGCGGCAATCAGCCCCAGCATTTT.

This chain links TRBV2 with TRBJ2-3; no clear D. Trimming cost V 2 bases and J 3 bases, with 12 bases left between them. Germline CDR1 is SNHLY and CDR2 is FYNNEI. The CDR3 length is 15 residues. CDR3 in DNA: TGTGCCAGCAGTGAATCTAACCCGCGAACAGATACGCAGTATTTT. Its protein product is CASSESNPRTDTQYF.

This clone showed up just once. The rearrangement uses TRBV7-3 and TRBJ1-3, with D possibly being TRBD1 (5 bases). V was cut by 7 bases and J by 0 bases, with 13 bases left in between. Germline V CDR1 and CDR2: SGHTA, FQGTGA. The CDR3 runs to 15 residues. CDR3 loop: CASITRQSSGNTIYF. The CDR3 DNA reads TGTGCCAGCATCACGCGACAGAGCTCTGGAAACACCATATATTTT.

The chain is built from TRBV7-8 and TRBJ2-3, with 13 bases fitting TRBD2. The CDR3 sequence is 18 residues long. From germline, CDR1 is SGHVS and CDR2 FQNEAQ. The J segment lost 1 base and the V segment lost 0 bases, leaving 4 bases of the junction unmatched. CDR3 amino acids: CASSLAALAGGGTDTQYF. The CDR3 DNA reads as TGTGCCAGCAGCTTAGCCGCACTAGCGGGGGGGGGCACAGATACGCAGTATTTT.

The V and J genes are TRBV27 and TRBJ2-7; 8 nucleotides line up with TRBD2. The CDR3 runs to 17 residues. The V segment lost 5 bases and the J segment 4 bases; nucleotides outside the gene matches: 16. The germline gives CDR1 MNHEY, CDR2 SMNVEV (reference sequence). The CDR3 DNA follows: TGTGCCAGCAGTCACACGGGGGGGCGCACCTTTGGGTACGAGCAGTACTTC. Translating it yields CASSHTGGRTFGYEQYF.

This clone has only one observation. The gene calls are TRBV7-9 and TRBJ2-7; D may be TRBD1 (5 bases). Per germline, CDR1 SEHNR and CDR2 FQNEAQ (reference sequence). The V gene lost 1 base and the J gene lost 3 bases, with 10 bases spanning the gap. The CDR3 is 14 residues long. The DNA of the CDR3 is TGTGCCAGCAGCTTAGGGGGCACTCACTACGAGCAGTACTTC. It specifies CASSLGGTHYEQYF.

This chain links TRBV5-1 with TRBJ1-2, with a weak D call TRBD1 (5 bases). Trimming took 6 bases from V and 6 from J, leaving 30 bases between them. Per the germline V gene, CDR1 is SGHRS and CDR2 is YFSETQ. The CDR3 sequence is 18 residues long. Written as DNA, the CDR3 is TGCGCCAGCACCTTCAATCGGGGGTTTGGGTTTGGGAGGGATGGCTACACCTTC. It codes for CASTFNRGFGFGRDGYTF.

V gene TRBV6-5 combines with J gene TRBJ1-4, with D uncertain. Germline loops: CDR1 MNHEY, CDR2 SVGAGI. There are 13 residues in the CDR3. Trimming removed 5 bases from V and 4 bases from J, with 8 bases in between. The CDR3 nucleotides are TGTGCCAGCAGTAGGCCGGGTAATGAAAAACTGTTTTTT. This codes for CASSRPGNEKLFF.

The V call is TRBV7-9, the J call TRBJ2-7; 8 bases map to TRBD1. V was clipped by 4 bases and J by 3 bases; unmatched bases: 8. This CDR3 is 15 amino acids long. Germline V gene data show CDR1 as SEHNR and CDR2 as FQNEAQ (reference sequence). The CDR3 loop reads CASSSGTGEYYEQYF. CDR3 sequence (DNA): TGTGCCAGCAGCTCAGGGACAGGAGAATACTACGAGCAGTACTTC.

This sequence joins TRBV7-3 and TRBJ1-1; D perhaps matches TRBD1 (6 bases). The CDR3 contains 13 residues. The germline V and J ends were trimmed by 5 bases and 11 bases, with 18 bases remaining between them. CDR1 SGHTA and CDR2 FQGTGA come from the germline V gene. This chain's CDR3 is CASSPGQSPFAFF. The CDR3 coding sequence is TGTGCCAGCAGCCCAGGACAGTCGCCGTTTGCTTTCTTT.

This clone showed up just once. In DNA form, the CDR3 reads TGTGCCAGCAGCCGGGGGGGCTCCTACAATGAGCAGTTCTTC. It yields the protein CASSRGGSYNEQFF. This chain connects TRBV13 to TRBJ2-1; TRBD2 agrees at 8 bases. Losses at the gene ends were 5 bases for V and 0 bases for J; bases not matched to a gene: 0. Germline CDR1 PRHDT, CDR2 FYEKMQ (reference sequence). The CDR3 spans 14 residues.

The rearrangement links TRBV6-5 to TRBJ1-1, with D perhaps matching TRBD1 (5 bases). CDR3 length equals 15 residues. V lost 6 bases to trimming and J lost 1 base, with 15 bases between them. The V gene's germline CDR1 is MNHEY and CDR2 SVGAGI. The CDR3 sequence is CASSGSGLRNTEAFF. CDR3 nucleotide sequence: TGTGCCAGCAGCGGATCAGGGTTGAGGAACACTGAAGCTTTCTTT.

CDR3 amino acids: CASSPRLAGSTDTQYF. The CDR3 bases are TGTGCCAGCAGCCCACGACTAGCGGGGAGCACAGATACGCAGTATTTT. The chain recombines TRBV5-4 with TRBJ2-3; 11 bases align to TRBD2. Germline loops: CDR1 SGHNT, CDR2 YYREEE (reference sequence). The CDR3 is made up of 16 amino acids. With V trimmed by 4 bases and J by 0 bases, 4 bases remained unmatched.

This clone was observed a handful of times. The V call is TRBV7-7, the J call TRBJ2-5, with TRBD2 identical over 14 bases. V was clipped by 1 base and J by 5 bases; unmatched bases: 6. The CDR3 loop spans 17 amino acids. CDR1 SSHAT and CDR2 FNYEAQ come from the germline V gene (reference sequence). In nucleotides, the CDR3 is TGTGCCAGCAGCTTAGGTGCGACTAGCGGGGGGGCGGAGACCCAGTACTTC. It translates to CASSLGATSGGAETQYF.

This rearrangement joins TRBV5-1 to TRBJ2-5; D gene unclear. The CDR3 is 14 residues long. Germline V lookup: CDR1 SGHRS, CDR2 YFSETQ. V was trimmed by 1 base and J by 1 base, leaving 8 bases between them. DNA for the CDR3: TGCGCCAGCAGCTTGCCGCAGGCCCAAGAGACCCAGTACTTC. Protein: CASSLPQAQETQYF.

The CDR3 loop is CASTQGSGGTGELFF. Written as DNA, the CDR3 is TGTGCCAGCACCCAGGGTAGCGGGGGTACCGGGGAGCTGTTTTTT. The V gene is TRBV28, the J gene TRBJ2-2, with 9 bases fitting TRBD2. The V gene end was trimmed by 7 bases and the J gene end by 5 bases; junction bases not matched to a gene: 8. This CDR3 contains 15 residues. Germline CDR1 and CDR2: MDHEN and SYDVKM.

The J gene is TRBJ2-1, the V gene TRBV12-3 or TRBV12-4, with a weak D call TRBD1 (6 bases). With 3 bases removed from V and 10 bases from J, the gap between germline ends came to 7 bases. The CDR3 is 11 amino acids. The CDR3 DNA is TGTGCCAGCAGTTTTGACAGGGAGCAGTTCTTC. Its protein is CASSFDREQFF.

CDR3 bases: TGTGCCAGCAGTCCCATCCTCCGGCAGGGGGGTGAAAAACTGTTTTTT. It encodes CASSPILRQGGEKLFF. V and J are TRBV27 and TRBJ1-4, with 7 bases that match TRBD1. Germline V gives CDR1 MNHEY, CDR2 SMNVEV (reference sequence). With V trimmed by 5 bases and J by 7 bases, 13 bases remained unmatched. The length of the CDR3 is 16 residues.

The genes are TRBV30 and TRBJ2-2; 12 bases fit TRBD2. The ends lost 1 base at V and 4 bases at J; junction bases unmatched: 4. The germline CDR1 and CDR2 sequences are GTSNPN and SVGIG (reference sequence). This CDR3 is built from 16 residues. The chain's CDR3 is CAWSAGLAGITGELFF. In DNA, the CDR3 is TGTGCCTGGAGTGCAGGACTAGCGGGGATCACCGGGGAGCTGTTTTTT.

This clone was detected only a few times. The V call is TRBV30, the J call TRBJ1-6; D unresolved. Between the trimmed V and J ends, which lost 2 bases and 7 bases, there was a span of 9 bases. Germline V gene lookup returns CDR1 GTSNPN and CDR2 SVGIG (reference sequence). The CDR3 is made up of 13 amino acids. This CDR3 is CAWSRDPNSPLHF. CDR3 bases: TGTGCCTGGAGTCGGGATCCGAATTCACCCCTCCACTTT. Variable domain in full (rest from reference TRBV30 and TRBJ1-6): SQTIHQWPATLVQPVGSPLSLECTVEGTSNPNLYWYRQAAGRGLQLLFYSVGIGQISSEVPQNLSASRPQDRQFILSSKKLLLSDSGFYLCAWSRDPNSPLHFGNGTRLTVT.

The chain uses TRBV7-2 and TRBJ1-5, with 8 bases lining up with TRBD1. CDR1 SGHTA and CDR2 FQGNSA come from the germline V gene. Trimming at V came to 3 bases and at J to 4 bases, leaving 8 bases not matched to a gene. CDR3 length: 16 amino acids. CDR3: CASSFQGARGNQPQHF. CDR3 DNA sequence: TGTGCCAGCAGCTTCCAGGGGGCTAGGGGGAATCAGCCCCAGCATTTT.

About this clone itself: At one end the junction does not follow the germline gene, possibly because of a read error. The chain employs TRBV19 and TRBJ1-1; 8 bases line up with TRBD1. Germline assignment: CDR1 LNHDA and CDR2 SQIVND (reference sequence). The CDR3 runs 13 residues. The CDR3 nucleotides are TGTGCCAGTAGTCCGGACAGGGACAACGCCATTGTCTTT. Residues: CASSPDRDNAIVF.

This clone has more than one count but fewer than ten. The chain recombines TRBV23-1 with TRBJ1-2, with TRBD1 matching over 7 bases. TRBV23-1 is known as an ORF, though its function is uncertain. The CDR3 consists of 16 residues. With V trimmed by 3 bases and J by 1 base, 8 bases remained unmatched. The CDR3 DNA reads TGCGCCAGCAGTCAGCCGGGACAGTGCGGTAACTATGGCTACACCTTC. The encoded protein is CASSQPGQCGNYGYTF.

This chain links TRBV2 with TRBJ2-3; no firm D call. The CDR3 has 11 residues. The V gene lost 8 bases and the J gene lost 2 bases, with 5 bases spanning the gap. The germline CDR1 and CDR2 sequences are SNHLY and FYNNEI. This CDR3 reads CASSYTDTQYF. The DNA of the CDR3 is TGTGCCAGCTCCTACACAGATACGCAGTATTTT.

J is TRBJ1-4 and V is TRBV5-4; D gene unclear. Germline CDR1 reads SGHNT; CDR2 reads YYREEE (reference sequence). The germline V and J ends were trimmed by 4 bases and 5 bases, with 15 bases remaining between them. This CDR3 is 15 amino acids long. Written as DNA, the CDR3 is TGTGCCAGCAGCACCCCCGGGAAAGCCAATGAAAAACTGTTTTTT. Residues: CASSTPGKANEKLFF.

The gene calls are TRBV3-1 (or the pseudogene TRBV3-2) and TRBJ1-6, with TRBD1 matching over 10 bases. In germline, CDR1 is LGHDT, CDR2 YNNKEL (reference sequence). With V trimmed by 5 bases and J by 8 bases, 6 bases remained unmatched. The CDR3 loop spans 15 amino acids. The CDR3 is CASSSPGTGDSPLHF. CDR3 coding DNA: TGTGCCAGCAGCTCCCCCGGGACAGGGGATTCACCCCTCCACTTT.

This chain uses TRBV12-2 with TRBJ2-5; the DNA was not compared with TRBD2, the D call given in the table. TRBV12-2 is recorded as a pseudogene. The CDR3 is 14 residues long. The CDR3 loop is CASRVRGAQETQYF. The CDR3 bases are TGTGCAAGTCGCGTGCGGGGGGCCCAAGAGACCCAGTACTTC.

The J gene is TRBJ2-5, the V gene TRBV27, with 9 nucleotides matching TRBD1. Germline-derived CDR1 and CDR2 are MNHEY and SMNVEV (reference sequence). V lost 2 bases to trimming and J lost 6 bases; unmatched junction nucleotides: 7. CDR3 length: 15 amino acids. In DNA form, the CDR3 reads TGTGCCAGCAGTTTAGTGGGGACAGGGATGCAGACCCAGTACTTC. Protein product: CASSLVGTGMQTQYF.

The chain couples TRBV19 to TRBJ2-1; weak D call: TRBD2 (6 bases). This CDR3 contains 15 residues. The V end was cut by 0 bases, the J end by 5 bases, with 11 bases between. The germline V gene encodes CDR1 LNHDA and CDR2 SQIVND (reference sequence). The CDR3: CASSIEGRRNNEQFF. Here the CDR3 DNA reads TGTGCCAGTAGTATAGAGGGGAGGCGGAACAATGAGCAGTTCTTC.

CDR3 in amino acids: CASSMRGTDTQYF. The CDR3 coding sequence is TGTGCCAGTAGTATGCGTGGCACAGATACGCAGTATTTT. The V call is TRBV19, the J call TRBJ2-3; no clear D. This CDR3 region has 13 residues. Trimming removed 3 bases at V and 1 base at J, with 5 bases between. Germline lookup yields CDR1 LNHDA and CDR2 SQIVND (reference sequence).